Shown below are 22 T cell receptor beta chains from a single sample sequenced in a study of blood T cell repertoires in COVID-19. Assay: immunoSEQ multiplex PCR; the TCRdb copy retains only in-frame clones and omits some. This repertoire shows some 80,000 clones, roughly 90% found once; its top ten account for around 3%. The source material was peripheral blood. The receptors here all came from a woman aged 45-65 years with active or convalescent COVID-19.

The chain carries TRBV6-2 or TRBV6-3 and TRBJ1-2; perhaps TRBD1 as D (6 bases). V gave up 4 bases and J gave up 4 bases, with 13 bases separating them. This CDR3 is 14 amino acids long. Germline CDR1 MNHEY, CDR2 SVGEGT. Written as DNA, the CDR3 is TGTGCCAGCAGTTTCAGGGGCCCGACCTATGGCTACACCTTC. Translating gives CASSFRGPTYGYTF.

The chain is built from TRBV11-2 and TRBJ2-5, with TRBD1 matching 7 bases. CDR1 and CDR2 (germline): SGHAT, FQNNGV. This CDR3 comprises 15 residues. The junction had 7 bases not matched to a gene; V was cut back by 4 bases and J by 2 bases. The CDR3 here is CASSSGQLLQETQYF. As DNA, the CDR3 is TGTGCCAGCAGCTCGGGACAGCTATTACAAGAGACCCAGTACTTC.

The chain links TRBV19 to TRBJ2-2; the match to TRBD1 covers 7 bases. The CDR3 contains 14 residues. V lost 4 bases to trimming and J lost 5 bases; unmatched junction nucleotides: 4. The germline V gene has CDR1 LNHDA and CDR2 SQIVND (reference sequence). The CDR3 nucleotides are TGTGCCAGTAGTAACAGGGGAGAAACCGGGGAGCTGTTTTTT. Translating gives CASSNRGETGELFF.

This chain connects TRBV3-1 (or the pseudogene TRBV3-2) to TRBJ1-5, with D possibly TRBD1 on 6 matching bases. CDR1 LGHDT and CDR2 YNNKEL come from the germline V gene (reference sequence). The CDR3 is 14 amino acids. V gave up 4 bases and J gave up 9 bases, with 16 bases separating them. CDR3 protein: CASSPGGGGVPQHF. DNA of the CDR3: TGTGCCAGCAGCCCCGGGGGAGGGGGAGTGCCCCAGCATTTT.

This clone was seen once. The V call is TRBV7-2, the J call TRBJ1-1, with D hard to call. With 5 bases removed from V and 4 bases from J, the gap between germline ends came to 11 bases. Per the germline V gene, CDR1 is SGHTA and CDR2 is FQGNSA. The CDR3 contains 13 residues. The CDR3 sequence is CASSTDISTEAFF. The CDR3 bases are TGTGCCAGCAGCACTGACATAAGCACTGAAGCTTTCTTT.

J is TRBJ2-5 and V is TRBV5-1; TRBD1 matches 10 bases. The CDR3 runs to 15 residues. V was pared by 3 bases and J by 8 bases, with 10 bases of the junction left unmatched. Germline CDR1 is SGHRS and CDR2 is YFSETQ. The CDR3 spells CASSWETGGMGTQYF. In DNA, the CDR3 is TGCGCCAGCAGCTGGGAGACAGGGGGCATGGGTACCCAGTACTTC.

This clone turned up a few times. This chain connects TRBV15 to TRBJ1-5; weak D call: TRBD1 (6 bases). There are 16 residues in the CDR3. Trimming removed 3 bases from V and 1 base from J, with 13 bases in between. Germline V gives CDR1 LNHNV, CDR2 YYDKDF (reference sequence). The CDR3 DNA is TGTGCCACCAGCAGCTCGACAGGAAGAAGCAATCAGCCCCAGCATTTT. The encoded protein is CATSSSTGRSNQPQHF. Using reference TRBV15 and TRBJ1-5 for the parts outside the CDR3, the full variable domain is DAMVIQNPRYQVTQFGKPVTLSCSQTLNHNVMYWYQQKSSQAPKLLFHYYDKDFNNEADTPDNFQSRRPNTSFCFLDIRSPGLGDTAMYLCATSSSTGRSNQPQHFGDGTRLSIL.

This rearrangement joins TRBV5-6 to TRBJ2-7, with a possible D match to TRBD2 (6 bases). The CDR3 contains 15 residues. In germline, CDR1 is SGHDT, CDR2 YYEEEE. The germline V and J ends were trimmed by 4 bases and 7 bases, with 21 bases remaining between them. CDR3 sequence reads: CASSVAQRGAGEQYF. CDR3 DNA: TGTGCCAGCAGCGTCGCCCAGCGCGGGGCGGGGGAGCAGTACTTC.

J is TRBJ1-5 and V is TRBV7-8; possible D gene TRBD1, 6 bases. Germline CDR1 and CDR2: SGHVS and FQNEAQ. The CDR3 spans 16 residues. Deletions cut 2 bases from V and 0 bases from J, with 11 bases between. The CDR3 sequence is CASSLRRDISNQPQHF. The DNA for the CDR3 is TGTGCCAGCAGCTTACGCCGGGACATTAGCAATCAGCCCCAGCATTTT.

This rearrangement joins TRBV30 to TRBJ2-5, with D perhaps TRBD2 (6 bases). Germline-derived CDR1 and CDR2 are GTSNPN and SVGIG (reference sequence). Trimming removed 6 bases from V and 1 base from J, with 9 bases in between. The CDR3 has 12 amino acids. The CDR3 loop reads CACRDSQETQYF. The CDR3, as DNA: TGTGCCTGCCGGGACTCCCAAGAGACCCAGTACTTC.

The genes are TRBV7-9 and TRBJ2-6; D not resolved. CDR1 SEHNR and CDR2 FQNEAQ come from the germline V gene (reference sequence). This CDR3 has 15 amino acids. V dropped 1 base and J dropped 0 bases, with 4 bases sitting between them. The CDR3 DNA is TGTGCCAGCAGCTTAGGAGACTCTGGGGCCAACGTCCTGACTTTC. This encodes CASSLGDSGANVLTF.

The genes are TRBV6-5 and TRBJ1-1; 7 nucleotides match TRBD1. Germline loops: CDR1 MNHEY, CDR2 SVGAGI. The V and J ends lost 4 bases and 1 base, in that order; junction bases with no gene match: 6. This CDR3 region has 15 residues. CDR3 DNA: TGTGCCAGCAGTTTTTCTCGGACAGGGAACACTGAAGCTTTCTTT. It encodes CASSFSRTGNTEAFF.

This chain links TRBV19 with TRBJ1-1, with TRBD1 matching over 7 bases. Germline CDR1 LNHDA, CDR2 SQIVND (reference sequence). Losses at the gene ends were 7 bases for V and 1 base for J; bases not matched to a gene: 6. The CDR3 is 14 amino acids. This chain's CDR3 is CASKKGAGNTEAFF. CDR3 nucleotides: TGTGCCAGTAAGAAGGGGGCCGGGAACACTGAAGCTTTCTTT.

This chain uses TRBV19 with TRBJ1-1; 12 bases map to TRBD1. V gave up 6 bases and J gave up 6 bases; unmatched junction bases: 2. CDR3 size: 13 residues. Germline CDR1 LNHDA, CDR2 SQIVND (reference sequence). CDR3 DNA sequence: TGTGCCAGTAGGGGACAGGGGGCCTCTGAAGCTTTCTTT. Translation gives CASRGQGASEAFF.

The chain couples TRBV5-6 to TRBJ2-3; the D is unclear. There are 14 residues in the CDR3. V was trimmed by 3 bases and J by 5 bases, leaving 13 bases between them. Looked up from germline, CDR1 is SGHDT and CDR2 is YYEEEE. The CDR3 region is CASSSIRSEDTQYF. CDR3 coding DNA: TGTGCCAGCAGCTCTATACGCTCCGAAGATACGCAGTATTTT.

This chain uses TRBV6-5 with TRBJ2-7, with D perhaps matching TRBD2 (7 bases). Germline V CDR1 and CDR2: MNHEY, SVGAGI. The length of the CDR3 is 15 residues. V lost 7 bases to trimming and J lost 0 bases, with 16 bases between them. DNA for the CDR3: TGTGCCAGCACCGTACTCGCGGGGGCCTCCTACGAGCAGTACTTC. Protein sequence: CASTVLAGASYEQYF.

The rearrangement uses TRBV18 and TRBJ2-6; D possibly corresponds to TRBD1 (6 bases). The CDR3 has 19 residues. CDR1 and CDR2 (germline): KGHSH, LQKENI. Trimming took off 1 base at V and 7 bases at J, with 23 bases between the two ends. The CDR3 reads CASSPRAGVSLDVANVLTF. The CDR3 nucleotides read TGTGCCAGCTCACCACGGGCAGGGGTTTCTTTGGACGTAGCCAACGTCCTGACTTTC.

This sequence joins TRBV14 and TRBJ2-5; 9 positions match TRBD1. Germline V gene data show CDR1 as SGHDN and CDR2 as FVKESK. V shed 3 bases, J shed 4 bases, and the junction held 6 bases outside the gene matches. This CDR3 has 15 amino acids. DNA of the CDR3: TGTGCCAGCAGCCACACAACAGGGGGCGCAGAGACCCAGTACTTC. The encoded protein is CASSHTTGGAETQYF.

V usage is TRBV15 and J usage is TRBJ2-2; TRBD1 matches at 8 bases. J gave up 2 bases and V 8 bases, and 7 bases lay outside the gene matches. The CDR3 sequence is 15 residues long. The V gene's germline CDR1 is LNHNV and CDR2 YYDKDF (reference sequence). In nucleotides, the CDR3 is TGTGCCACCTTAGGACAGGGAACAAACACCGGGGAGCTGTTTTTT. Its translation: CATLGQGTNTGELFF.

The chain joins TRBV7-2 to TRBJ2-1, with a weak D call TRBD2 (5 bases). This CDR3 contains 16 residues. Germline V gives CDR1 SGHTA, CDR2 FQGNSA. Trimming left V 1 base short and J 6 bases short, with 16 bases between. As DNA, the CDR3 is TGTGCCAGCAGCTTAGACCTTTGGCCCCGGGGCAATGAGCAGTTCTTC. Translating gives CASSLDLWPRGNEQFF.

CDR3 in amino acids: CASSLESLTSSGAFF. The CDR3 DNA follows: TGTGCCAGCAGCTTAGAGAGTTTGACCTCCTCAGGAGCTTTCTTT. This chain uses TRBV7-6 with TRBJ1-1; unclear D gene. V lost 1 base and J lost 10, with 19 bases in between. Germline CDR1 SGHVS, CDR2 FNYEAQ. The CDR3 consists of 15 residues.

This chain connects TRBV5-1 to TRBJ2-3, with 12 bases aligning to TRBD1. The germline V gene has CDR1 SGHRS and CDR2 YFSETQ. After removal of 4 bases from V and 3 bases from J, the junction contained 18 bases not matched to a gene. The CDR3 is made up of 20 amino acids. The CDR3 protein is CASSRYTPGQGAYWTDTQYF. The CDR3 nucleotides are TGCGCCAGCAGCCGCTATACCCCGGGACAGGGGGCGTATTGGACAGATACGCAGTATTTT.